The 2 T cell receptor beta chains below all came from one sample that was sequenced in a study of Graves' ophthalmopathy and Graves' hyperthyroidism. Scientists amplified the TCR beta CDR3 regions from RNA transcripts. RT-PCR was first run with HTBI primers, then multiplex PCR in a second round. TCRdb reanalysed the multiplex PCR reads using MiXCR and keeps one entry per CDR3 protein. The table includes some 410,000 distinct CDR3 sequences, under 25% detected once. Material: peripheral blood. The receptors were gathered from a young woman with stable Graves' hyperthyroidism.

This clonotype appeared a few times. The chain combines TRBV27 with TRBJ2-1; D might be TRBD2 (6 bases). The CDR3 contains 14 residues. V was cut by 5 bases and J by 9 bases, with 17 bases left in between. Per the germline V gene, CDR1 is MNHEY and CDR2 is SMNVEV (reference sequence). The chain's CDR3 is CASSPSAGSAEQFF. The CDR3 DNA follows: TGTGCCAGCAGTCCCTCCGCGGGATCGGCTGAGCAGTTCTTC.

V is TRBV29-1 and J is TRBJ1-2, with no clear D. V dropped 7 bases and J dropped 4 bases, with 10 bases sitting between them. Germline V CDR1 and CDR2: SQVTM, ANQGSEA. This CDR3 has 11 residues. CDR3 in amino acids: CSGSESYGYTF. For the CDR3, the DNA is TGCAGCGGTAGCGAGAGCTATGGCTACACCTTC. The full variable domain, with the rest looked up from reference TRBV29-1 and TRBJ1-2, is SAVISQKPSRDICQRGTSLTIQCQVDSQVTMMFWYRQQPGQSLTLIATANQGSEATYESGFVIDKFPISRPNLTFSTLTVSNMSPEDSSIYLCSGSESYGYTFGSGTRLTVV.